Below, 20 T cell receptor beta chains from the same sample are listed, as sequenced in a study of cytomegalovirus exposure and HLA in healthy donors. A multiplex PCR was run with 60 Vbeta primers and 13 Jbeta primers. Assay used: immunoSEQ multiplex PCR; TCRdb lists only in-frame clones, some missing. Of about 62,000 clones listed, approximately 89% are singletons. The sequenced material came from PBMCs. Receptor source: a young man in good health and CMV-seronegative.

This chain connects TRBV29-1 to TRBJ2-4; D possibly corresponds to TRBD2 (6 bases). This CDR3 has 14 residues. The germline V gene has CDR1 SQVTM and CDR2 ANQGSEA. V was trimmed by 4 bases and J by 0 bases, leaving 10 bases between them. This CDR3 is CSVGTTLAKNIQYF. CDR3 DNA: TGCAGCGTTGGGACTACCCTAGCCAAAAACATTCAGTACTTC.

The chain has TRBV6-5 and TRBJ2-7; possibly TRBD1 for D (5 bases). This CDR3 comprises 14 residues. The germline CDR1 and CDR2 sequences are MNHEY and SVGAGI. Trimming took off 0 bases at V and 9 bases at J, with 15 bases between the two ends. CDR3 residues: CASSYSNVPDRQYF. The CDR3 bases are TGTGCCAGCAGTTACTCGAATGTGCCTGACAGGCAGTACTTC.

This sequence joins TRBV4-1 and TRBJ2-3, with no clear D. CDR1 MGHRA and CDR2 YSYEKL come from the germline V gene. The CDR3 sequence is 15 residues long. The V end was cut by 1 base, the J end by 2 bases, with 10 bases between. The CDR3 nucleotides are TGCGCCAGCAGCCAAGTCGGGTCGTCCACAGATACGCAGTATTTT. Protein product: CASSQVGSSTDTQYF.

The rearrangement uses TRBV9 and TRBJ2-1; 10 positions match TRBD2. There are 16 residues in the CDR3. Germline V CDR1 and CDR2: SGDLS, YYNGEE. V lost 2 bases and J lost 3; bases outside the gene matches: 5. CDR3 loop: CASSVERGGVYNEQFF. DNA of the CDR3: TGTGCCAGCAGCGTTGAGCGGGGGGGGGTCTACAATGAGCAGTTCTTC.

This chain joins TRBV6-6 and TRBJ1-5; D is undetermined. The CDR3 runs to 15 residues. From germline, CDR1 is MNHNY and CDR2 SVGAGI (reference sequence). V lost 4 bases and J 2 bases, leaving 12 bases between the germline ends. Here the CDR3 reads CASSSGSEGNQPQHF. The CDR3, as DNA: TGTGCCAGCAGTTCCGGGTCCGAAGGCAATCAGCCCCAGCATTTT.

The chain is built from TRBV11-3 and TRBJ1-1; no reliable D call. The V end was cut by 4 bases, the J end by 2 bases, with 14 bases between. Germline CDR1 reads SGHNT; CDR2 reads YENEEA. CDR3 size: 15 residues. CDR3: CASSSYTQVNTEAFF. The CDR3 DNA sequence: TGTGCCAGCAGCTCTTACACCCAGGTAAACACTGAAGCTTTCTTT.

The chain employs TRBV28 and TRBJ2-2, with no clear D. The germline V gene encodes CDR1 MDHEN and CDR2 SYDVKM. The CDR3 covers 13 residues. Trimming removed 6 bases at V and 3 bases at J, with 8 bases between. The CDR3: CASRVLDTGELFF. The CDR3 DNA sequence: TGTGCCAGCAGGGTTTTAGACACCGGGGAGCTGTTTTTT.

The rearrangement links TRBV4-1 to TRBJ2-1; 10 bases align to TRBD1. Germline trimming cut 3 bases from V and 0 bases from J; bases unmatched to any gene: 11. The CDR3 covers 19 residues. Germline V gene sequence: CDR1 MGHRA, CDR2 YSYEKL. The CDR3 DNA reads TGCGCCAGCAGCCATGCAGGACAGGGGGGTAGAGGCTCCTACAATGAGCAGTTCTTC. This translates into CASSHAGQGGRGSYNEQFF.

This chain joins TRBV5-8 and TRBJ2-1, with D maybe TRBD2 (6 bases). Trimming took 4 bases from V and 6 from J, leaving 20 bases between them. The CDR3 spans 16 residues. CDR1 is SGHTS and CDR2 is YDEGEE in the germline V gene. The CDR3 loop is CASSLRDSSNGNEQFF. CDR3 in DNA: TGTGCCAGCAGCCTCCGGGACTCTTCAAACGGCAATGAGCAGTTCTTC. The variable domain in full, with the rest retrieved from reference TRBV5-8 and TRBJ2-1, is EAGVTQSPTHLIKTRGQQATLRCSPISGHTSVYWYQQALGLGLQFLLWYDEGEERNRGNFPPRFSGRQFPNYSSELNVNALELEDSALYLCASSLRDSSNGNEQFFGPGTRLTVL.

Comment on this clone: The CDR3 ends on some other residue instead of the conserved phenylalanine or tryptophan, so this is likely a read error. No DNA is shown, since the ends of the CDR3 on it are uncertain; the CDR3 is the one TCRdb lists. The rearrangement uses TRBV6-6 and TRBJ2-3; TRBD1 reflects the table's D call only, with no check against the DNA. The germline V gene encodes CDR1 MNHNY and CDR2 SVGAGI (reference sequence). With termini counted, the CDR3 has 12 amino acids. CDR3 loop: CASNQGTGPTRL.

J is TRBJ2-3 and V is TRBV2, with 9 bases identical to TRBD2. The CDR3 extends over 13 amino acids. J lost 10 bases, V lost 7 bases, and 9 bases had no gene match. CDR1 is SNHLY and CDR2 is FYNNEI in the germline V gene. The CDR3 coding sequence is TGTGCCAGCATGGCTAGCGGGGCGAGCGCGCAGTATTTT. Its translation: CASMASGASAQYF.

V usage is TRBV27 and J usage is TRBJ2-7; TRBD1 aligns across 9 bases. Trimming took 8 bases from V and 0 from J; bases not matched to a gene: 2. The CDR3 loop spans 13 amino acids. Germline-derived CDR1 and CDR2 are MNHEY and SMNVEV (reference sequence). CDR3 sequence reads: CASGTGSSYEQYF. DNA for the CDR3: TGTGCCAGCGGGACAGGGTCCTCCTACGAGCAGTACTTC.

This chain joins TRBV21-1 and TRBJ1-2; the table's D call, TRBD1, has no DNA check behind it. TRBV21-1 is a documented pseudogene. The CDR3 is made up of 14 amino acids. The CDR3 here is CASSKRGRNYGYTF. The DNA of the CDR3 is TGTGCCAGCAGCAAAAGGGGCAGAAACTATGGCTACACCTTC.

The chain's CDR3 is CASSLAQRGGPTDTQYF. The CDR3 nucleotides are TGCGCCAGCAGCTTGGCCCAGCGGGGGGGCCCAACAGATACGCAGTATTTT. V usage is TRBV5-1 and J usage is TRBJ2-3; 10 nucleotides match TRBD2. Germline CDR1 SGHRS, CDR2 YFSETQ. The length of the CDR3 is 17 residues. Germline trimming cut 0 bases from V and 3 bases from J; bases unmatched to any gene: 7.

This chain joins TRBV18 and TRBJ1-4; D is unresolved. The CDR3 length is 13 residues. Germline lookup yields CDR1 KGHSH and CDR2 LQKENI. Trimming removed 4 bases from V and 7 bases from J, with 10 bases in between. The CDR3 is CASSQVRGEKLFF. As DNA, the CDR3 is TGTGCCAGCTCACAGGTGCGGGGTGAAAAACTGTTTTTT. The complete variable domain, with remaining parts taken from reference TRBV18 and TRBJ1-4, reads NAGVMQNPRHLVRRRGQEARLRCSPMKGHSHVYWYRQLPEEGLKFMVYLQKENIIDESGMPKERFSAEFPKEGPSILRIQQVVRGDSAAYFCASSQVRGEKLFFGSGTQLSVL.

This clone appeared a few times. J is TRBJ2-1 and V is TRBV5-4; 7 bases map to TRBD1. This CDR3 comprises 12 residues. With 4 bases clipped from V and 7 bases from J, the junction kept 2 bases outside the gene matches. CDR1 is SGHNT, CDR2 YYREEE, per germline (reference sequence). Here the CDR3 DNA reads TGTGCCAGCAGCAAGGGACAGAATGAGCAGTTCTTC. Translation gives CASSKGQNEQFF.

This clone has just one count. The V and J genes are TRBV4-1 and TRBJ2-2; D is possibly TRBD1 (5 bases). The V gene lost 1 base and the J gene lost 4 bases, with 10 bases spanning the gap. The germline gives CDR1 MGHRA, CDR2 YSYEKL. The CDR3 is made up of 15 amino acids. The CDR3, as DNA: TGCGCCAGCAGCCAAGGGCAGGGTATCACCGGGGAGCTGTTTTTT. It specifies CASSQGQGITGELFF.

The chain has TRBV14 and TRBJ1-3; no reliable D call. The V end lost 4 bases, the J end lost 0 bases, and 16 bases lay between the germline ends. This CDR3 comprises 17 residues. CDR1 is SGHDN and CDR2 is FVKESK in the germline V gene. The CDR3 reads CASSPPEYSRSGNTIYF. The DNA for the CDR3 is TGTGCCAGCAGCCCCCCCGAGTATAGCCGCTCTGGAAACACCATATATTTT.

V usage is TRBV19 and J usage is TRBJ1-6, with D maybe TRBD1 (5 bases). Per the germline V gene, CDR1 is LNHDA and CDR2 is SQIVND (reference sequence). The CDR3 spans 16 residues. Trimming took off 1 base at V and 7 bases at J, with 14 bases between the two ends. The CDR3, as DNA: TGTGCCAGTAGTATAGGCCATGGTGGGGCGAATTCACCCCTCCACTTT. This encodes CASSIGHGGANSPLHF. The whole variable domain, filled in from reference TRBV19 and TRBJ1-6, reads DGGITQSPKYLFRKEGQNVTLSCEQNLNHDAMYWYRQDPGQGLRLIYYSQIVNDFQKGDIAEGYSVSREKKESFPLTVTSAQKNPTAFYLCASSIGHGGANSPLHFGNGTRLTVT.

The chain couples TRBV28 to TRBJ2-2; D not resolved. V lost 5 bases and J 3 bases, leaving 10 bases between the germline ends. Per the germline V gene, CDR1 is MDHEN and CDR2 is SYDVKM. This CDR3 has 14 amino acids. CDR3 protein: CASSAGSYTGELFF. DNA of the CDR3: TGTGCCAGCAGTGCCGGGTCCTACACCGGGGAGCTGTTTTTT.